This TCR beta chain was documented in a study of cytomegalovirus exposure and HLA in healthy donors. CDR3 length: 14 residues. In germline, CDR1 is MNHEY, CDR2 SMNVEV (reference sequence). J lost 3 bases, V lost 2 bases, and 3 bases had no gene match. General study points: In a later analysis, TCR beta V- and J-gene trimming was associated with a missense DCLRE1C variant. Later work showed greater clonal expansion in HLA-associated TCR beta chains than in equally common others. Most observed TCR sequences were rare, whereas some public TCRs were detected in many donors. Donors were assumed by presence/absence analyses to have roughly uniform sequencing depth.

The PCR used 60 Vbeta and 13 Jbeta primers. Method: immunoSEQ multiplex PCR; TCRdb's copy keeps in-frame clones and lacks some. The table lists around 150,000 clones, 55% to 80% of them singletons. With regard to this clone: Its antigen is undetermined.

This chain uses TRBV27 with TRBJ2-5; 7 bases line up with TRBD1. This TCR was sampled from a woman aged 18 to 35 in good health and CMV-seropositive. Sequenced: PBMCs. The CDR3 protein is CASSLVGQKETQYF. As DNA, the CDR3 is TGTGCCAGCAGTTTAGTGGGACAGAAAGAGACCCAGTACTTC.